This TCR beta chain was documented in a study of T cells after posttransplantation cyclophosphamide. Germline lookup yields CDR1 SEHNR and CDR2 FQNEAQ (reference sequence). V was cut by 6 bases and J by 5 bases, with 20 bases left in between. This CDR3 comprises 15 residues. The assay was immunoSEQ multiplex PCR, and TCRdb's table has in-frame clones only and misses some. The data contain about 11,000 clones, approximately 95% of them seen just once; the ten biggest clones take up nearly 0.3%. Study-wide results and limits: Donor-recipient repertoire similarity was low at 1-2 months, rising over year one. TRB clonality was highly associated with recipient CMV seropositivity and reactivation.

This related bone marrow graft donor gave peripheral blood on the day of marrow donation. The naive gate required viable CD3+CD4+ or CD3+CD8+ cells with CCR7+CD45RA+CD45RO-CD95-CD27+CD28+ phenotype. Regarding this clone: What it binds is unknown.

The sequencing input was naive CD8+ T cells sorted from PBMCs. The TCR sequence derives from a young man in good health and a related stem cell transplant donor. This rearrangement joins TRBV7-9 to TRBJ2-7, with a weak D call TRBD1 (6 bases). The CDR3 is CASSYHRDKGNEQYF. Written as DNA, the CDR3 is TGTGCCAGCAGTTATCACCGGGACAAAGGCAACGAGCAGTACTTC.